These T cell receptor beta chains were read from a single sample in a study of CD8+ T cells in alopecia areata. Repertoires were generated with immunoSEQ multiplex PCR, while TCRdb's copy carries only in-frame clones and drops some. Among approximately 89,000 clones listed, 45% to 60% were seen once. Sequencing input: NKG2D-high CD8+ T cells sorted from blood. All receptors come from a human donor with alopecia areata. Each CDR3 is given with its conserved first and last residue. The order of the fields is J gene, V gene, D gene, clone size, CDR3 protein, CDR3 DNA. The D gene is left open where the match is weak. Not every row has a clone size; where given, it reads once, few, many or a size class.

>TRBJ1-5|TRBV27|TRBD1|.
CASSAGTGNQPQHF
TGTGCCAGCAGTGCCGGGACAGGTAATCAGCCCCAGCATTTT
>TRBJ2-5|TRBV12-5|.|.
CASGLVRAEEQETQYF
TGTGCTAGTGGTTTGGTAAGGGCAGAAGAACAAGAGACCCAGTACTTC
>TRBJ2-7|TRBV27|.|.
CASSFSESYEQYF
TGTGCCAGCAGTTTCTCGGAGTCCTACGAGCAGTACTTC
>TRBJ1-1|TRBV29-1|TRBD1|few
CSVLQTTGLEAFF
TGCAGCGTCCTTCAAACGACAGGGCTTGAAGCTTTCTTT
>TRBJ2-3|TRBV6-6|.|.
CASRTGRLSTDTQYF
TGTGCCAGCAGGACGGGACGGCTCTCCACAGATACGCAGTATTTT
>TRBJ2-1|TRBV6-6|.|.
CASSFEQDNEQFF
TGTGCCAGCAGTTTCGAACAGGATAATGAGCAGTTCTTC
>TRBJ2-5|TRBV5-1|.|.
CASSLEGQGTETQYF
TGCGCCAGCAGCTTAGAGGGGCAGGGGACGGAGACCCAGTACTTC
>TRBJ2-1|TRBV7-9|TRBD2|few
CASSFAGGKFEQFF
TGTGCCAGCAGCTTTGCGGGGGGAAAATTTGAGCAGTTCTTC
>TRBJ2-5|TRBV9|TRBD1|.
CASSPDRGRQETQYF
TGTGCCAGCAGCCCGGACAGGGGGCGCCAGGAGACCCAGTACTTC
>TRBJ2-5|TRBV2|.|.
CASLGDGGQETQYF
TGTGCCAGCCTTGGGGACGGAGGACAAGAGACCCAGTACTTC
>TRBJ2-5|TRBV29-1|TRBD1|few
CSVGPVQGEETQYF
TGCAGCGTTGGACCTGTACAGGGGGAAGAGACCCAGTACTTC
>TRBJ2-1|TRBV29-1|TRBD2|.
CSVVSPPSGGFYNEQFF
TGCAGCGTTGTATCTCCTCCAAGCGGGGGGTTCTACAATGAGCAGTTCTTC
>TRBJ2-5|TRBV7-9|.|once
CASSSWEQETQYF
TGTGCCAGCAGCTCCTGGGAACAAGAGACCCAGTACTTC
>TRBJ2-1|TRBV2|.|once
CASMGIRGYFF
TGTGCCAGCATGGGAATTCGGGGGTACTTCTTC